This T cell receptor (beta chain) was recorded in a study of T-cell reconstitution after alpha-beta-depleted transplantation in children. The study's findings and limits: By about two months after transplant, alpha-beta T cells reportedly arose from several hundred graft clones that had expanded. T-cell counts and diversity at one year following transplant were attributed mainly to newly produced T cells.

This clonotype was recorded a few times. Its antigen is not known. The germline V and J ends were trimmed by 0 bases and 1 base, with 12 bases remaining between them. The CDR3 is made up of 16 amino acids. The germline CDR1 and CDR2 sequences are ENHRY and SYGVKD. Unique molecular identifiers were incorporated during preparation of the TCRbeta library. From the PCR reads, TCRdb called clonotypes with MiXCR, one entry per CDR3 protein. The sample shows 530,000 or so distinct CDR3 sequences, around 27% of them seen only once. The TCR sequence derives from a boy in the first two years of life with Wiskott-Aldrich syndrome, due to receive a stem cell transplant. The sequenced sample was PBMCs, obtained before TCRalphabeta/CD19-depleted stem cell transplant. The chain uses TRBV10-3 and TRBJ1-1, with D unclear. In nucleotides, the CDR3 is TGTGCCATCAGTGAGTCCTTGGTTAGGGCGAACACTGAAGCTTTCTTT. This sequence encodes CAISESLVRANTEAFF.